One sample yielded the 10 T cell receptor beta chains listed below, sequenced in a study of early T cells in non-severe SARS-CoV-2 infection. Via MiXCR, TCRdb re-called the 5' RACE reads, giving one row per CDR3 protein. The sample holds about 80,000 distinct CDR3 sequences; roughly an eighth are singletons and the top ten take around 2.4%. Material: whole blood. These receptors came from an adult who was a healthcare worker with PCR-confirmed SARS-CoV-2 infection or an uninfected control (not recorded which).

This clonotype has at least ten counts. The chain recombines TRBV12-3 or TRBV12-4 with TRBJ2-7; 7 bases fit TRBD2. V trimming: 4 bases; J trimming: 1 base; junction bases outside the gene matches: 10. CDR3 length equals 16 residues. This CDR3 reads CASSSGSGKLSYEQYF. DNA for the CDR3: TGTGCCAGCAGTTCGGGCAGCGGGAAATTGTCCTACGAGCAGTACTTC.

This clonotype was counted between two and nine times. The CDR3 loop is CSVDSPLHF. CDR3 DNA: TGCAGCGTTGATTCACCCCTCCACTTT. The chain is built from TRBV29-1 and TRBJ1-6; D uncertain. This CDR3 has 9 residues. V lost 3 bases to trimming and J lost 9 bases, with 0 bases between them. CDR1 and CDR2 from the germline V gene are SQVTM and ANQGSEA.

This clonotype was observed a few times. The J gene is TRBJ2-3, the V gene TRBV28, with TRBD1 as a possible D gene (5 bases). In germline, CDR1 is MDHEN, CDR2 SYDVKM. Trimming cost V 8 bases and J 6 bases, with 15 bases left between them. The CDR3 totals 13 residues. In nucleotides, the CDR3 is TGTGCCAGCGTAGGGGTGACGTTTGATACGCAGTATTTT. It codes for CASVGVTFDTQYF.

The sample holds a few counts of this clonotype. The V call is TRBV11-3, the J call TRBJ2-1; 12 nucleotides match TRBD2. The CDR3 consists of 14 residues. Per the germline V gene, CDR1 is SGHNT and CDR2 is YENEEA. V shed 5 bases, J shed 11 bases, and the junction held 7 bases outside the gene matches. In DNA, the CDR3 is TGTGCCAGCAGCCCAGATACTAGCGGGAGGCAGCAGTTCTTC. Amino acids: CASSPDTSGRQQFF.

This clonotype was observed at least ten times. The chain couples TRBV29-1 to TRBJ1-1, with 7 bases fitting TRBD1. J lost 5 bases, V lost 8 bases, and 5 bases had no gene match. The CDR3 length is 11 residues. Germline V gene sequence: CDR1 SQVTM, CDR2 ANQGSEA. The CDR3 protein is CSFHRGTEAFF. The CDR3 DNA reads TGCAGCTTCCACAGGGGAACTGAAGCTTTCTTT.

This clonotype was recorded a few times. This chain connects TRBV12-3 or TRBV12-4 to TRBJ1-1; D remains ambiguous. The CDR3 loop spans 14 amino acids. The germline V and J ends were trimmed by 4 bases and 5 bases, with 14 bases remaining between them. CDR3 in DNA: TGTGCCAGCAGTTACGAGGGAAGGAGAACTGAAGCTTTCTTT. This codes for CASSYEGRRTEAFF.

This clonotype has ten or more counts. The genes are TRBV20-1 and TRBJ2-5, with 12 positions matching TRBD1. Trimming removed 5 bases from V and 5 bases from J; junction bases left unmatched: 9. Germline CDR1 is DFQATT and CDR2 is SNEGSKA (reference sequence). This CDR3 spans 15 amino acids. CDR3 amino acids: CSAQRGTGGAETQYF. In DNA form, the CDR3 reads TGCAGTGCTCAGAGGGGGACAGGGGGCGCCGAGACCCAGTACTTC.

This clonotype showed up just a few times. V and J are TRBV2 and TRBJ2-1, with 7 bases aligning to TRBD2. The CDR3 covers 17 residues. Germline V CDR1 and CDR2: SNHLY, FYNNEI. Trimming cost V 1 base and J 4 bases; bases outside gene matches: 10. CDR3 region: CASSEVYGGSGYNEQFF. The CDR3 region has the DNA TGTGCCAGCAGTGAAGTATATGGCGGGAGTGGGTACAATGAGCAGTTCTTC. Looking up the rest from reference TRBV2 and TRBJ2-1 gives the full variable domain: EPEVTQTPSHQVTQMGQEVILRCVPISNHLYFYWYRQILGQKVEFLVSFYNNEISEKSEIFDDQFSVERPDGSNFTLKIRSTKLEDSAMYFCASSEVYGGSGYNEQFFGPGTRLTVL.

This clonotype was detected many times. V and J are TRBV2 and TRBJ2-1; 8 bases align to TRBD2. Germline V CDR1 and CDR2: SNHLY, FYNNEI. This CDR3 is built from 15 residues. The V and J ends lost 5 bases and 8 bases, in that order; junction bases with no gene match: 11. CDR3 nucleotide sequence: TGTGCCAGCAGTTCTTTGGGCGGGAGGTGGGATGAGCAGTTCTTC. Translation: CASSSLGGRWDEQFF.

Remarks on this clonotype: A much larger clone lies one base from this, so it may be a read error. The V gene is TRBV5-1, the J gene TRBJ2-3, with D uncertain. Trimming removed 1 base from V and 5 bases from J, with 11 bases in between. The CDR3 covers 14 residues. CDR1 and CDR2 (germline): SGHRS, YFSETQ. The CDR3, as DNA: TGCGCCAGCAGCTTGTGGGCAGGCATAGATACGCAGTATTTT. Translated: CASSLWAGIDTQYF.